The T cell receptor beta chain described here comes from a study of cytomegalovirus exposure and HLA in healthy donors. The trim removed 8 bases at V and 1 base at J, leaving 14 bases unmatched. CDR1 MGHRA and CDR2 YSYEKL come from the germline V gene. The CDR3 consists of 17 residues. The assay was immunoSEQ multiplex PCR, and TCRdb's table has in-frame clones only and misses some. The sample carries 150,000 to 200,000 clones, just under 90% recorded once. Material: PBMCs. The chain has TRBV4-1 and TRBJ2-7; 10 nucleotides align to TRBD2. The clonotype comes from a woman in her thirties in good health and CMV-seronegative. DNA of the CDR3: TGCGCCAGCGCCCCGGGACTAGCGAGTAGTGGGTCCTACGAGCAGTACTTC. This gives the protein CASAPGLASSGSYEQYF.